The 9 T cell receptor beta chains given below trace back to one sample, sequenced in a study of early T cells in non-severe SARS-CoV-2 infection. TCRdb re-called the 5' RACE reads with MiXCR, one entry per CDR3 protein. The data show 50,000 to 80,000 distinct CDR3 sequences, less than 9.5% seen once. The source material was whole blood, sampled at baseline. These receptors originate from an adult who was a healthcare worker with PCR-confirmed SARS-CoV-2 infection or an uninfected control (not recorded which).

The chain uses TRBV20-1 and TRBJ2-3; a weak D match, TRBD2 (5 bases). V was pared by 6 bases and J by 4 bases, with 11 bases between. The CDR3 has 12 residues. The germline CDR1 and CDR2 sequences are DFQATT and SNEGSKA (reference sequence). The CDR3: CSALGGPDTQYF. The CDR3, as DNA: TGCAGTGCCCTAGGCGGGCCAGATACGCAGTATTTT.

At least ten counts were recorded for this clonotype. J is TRBJ1-1 and V is TRBV4-1; D remains ambiguous. The CDR3 totals 14 residues. V shed 0 bases and J shed 3 bases, with 8 bases lying between them. The V gene's germline CDR1 is MGHRA and CDR2 YSYEKL. The CDR3 nucleotides read TGCGCCAGCAGCCAAGAAGGCGGGTACACTGAAGCTTTCTTT. Translated, it gives CASSQEGGYTEAFF.

This rearrangement joins TRBV18 to TRBJ2-2, with 10 nucleotides matching TRBD2. CDR3 size: 16 residues. V dropped 2 bases and J dropped 3; count of bases not matched to a gene: 3. CDR1 and CDR2 (germline): KGHSH, LQKENI. For the CDR3, the DNA is TGTGCCAGCTCACCAGCACTAGCGGGGTACACCGGGGAGCTGTTTTTT. Its translation: CASSPALAGYTGELFF.

The chain is built from TRBV11-2 and TRBJ2-3; TRBD1 might be the D (6 bases). Between the trimmed V and J ends, which lost 3 bases and 3 bases, there was a span of 13 bases. Germline CDR1 reads SGHAT; CDR2 reads FQNNGV. The CDR3 is 15 residues long. The CDR3 is CASSFRGRGTDTQYF. The CDR3 DNA sequence: TGTGCCAGCAGCTTCAGGGGAAGAGGGACAGATACGCAGTATTTT.

The chain employs TRBV7-8 and TRBJ2-7; 8 nucleotides align to TRBD2. V was pared by 6 bases and J by 5 bases, with 12 bases of the junction left unmatched. The CDR3 totals 15 residues. Germline V CDR1 and CDR2: SGHVS, FQNEAQ. The CDR3 reads CASRATSGGLNEQYF. The DNA for the CDR3 is TGTGCCAGCAGAGCTACTAGCGGAGGTCTAAACGAGCAGTACTTC. Combining the CDR3 with reference TRBV7-8 and TRBJ2-7 gives the whole variable domain GAGVSQSPRYKVAKRGQDVALRCDPISGHVSLFWYQQALGQGPEFLTYFQNEAQLDKSGLPSDRFFAERPEGSVSTLKIQRTQQEDSAVYLCASRATSGGLNEQYFGPGTRLTVT.

The chain recombines TRBV7-8 with TRBJ2-5; 7 nucleotides align to TRBD1. The ends lost 0 bases at V and 6 bases at J; junction bases unmatched: 4. The CDR3 length is 14 residues. Germline V CDR1 and CDR2: SGHVS, FQNEAQ. CDR3 in amino acids: CASSLAQGSKTQYF. The CDR3, as DNA: TGTGCCAGCAGCTTAGCACAGGGGAGCAAGACCCAGTACTTC.

This clonotype was seen repeatedly, ten times or more. This CDR3 is CSARSLHREGRQPQHF. CDR3 nucleotide sequence: TGCAGTGCTAGATCCCTTCACAGGGAAGGACGACAGCCCCAGCATTTT. The J gene is TRBJ1-5, the V gene TRBV20-1, with D possibly matching TRBD1 (6 bases). This CDR3 is 16 amino acids long. V lost 2 bases to trimming and J lost 7 bases, with 21 bases between them. The germline V gene encodes CDR1 DFQATT and CDR2 SNEGSKA (reference sequence).

The table lists this clonotype with a few counts. The V gene is TRBV5-4, the J gene TRBJ2-3; D is undetermined. CDR1 is SGHNT, CDR2 YYREEE, per germline (reference sequence). V shed 0 bases and J shed 2 bases, with 4 bases lying between them. The CDR3 loop spans 13 amino acids. The CDR3: CASSLGITDTQYF. CDR3 in DNA: TGTGCCAGCAGCTTGGGTATCACAGATACGCAGTATTTT.

In this sample, this clonotype turned up many times. The chain has TRBV7-8 and TRBJ1-1; D ambiguous. The CDR3 loop spans 14 amino acids. The V gene lost 1 base and the J gene lost 1 base, with 7 bases spanning the gap. Germline CDR1 and CDR2: SGHVS and FQNEAQ. CDR3: CASSLVLRNTEAFF. Written as DNA, the CDR3 is TGTGCCAGCAGCTTAGTGCTACGGAACACTGAAGCTTTCTTT.